This T cell receptor beta chain is drawn from a study of T cell clones after liver transplantation (dated by TCRdb to about 2019). About the study as a whole: ITN030ST, the source of the samples, was a randomized trial that attempted immunosuppression withdrawal within 2 years of liver transplantation. The study cohort included 8 liver transplant recipients, of whom 3 were classified as tolerant and 5 as non-tolerant. Third party-reactive TCRbeta sequences were also identified from pre-transplant MLRs to serve as an antigen-independent comparator for donor-reactive sequences. To count as tolerant, a recipient had to stay completely off immunosuppression for at least one year without liver enzymes climbing beyond twice the upper limit of normal. Three of the eight recipients were HCV-positive; the others were transplanted for non-autoimmune, non-viral indications. Blood samples were collected pre-transplant, pre-randomization before withdrawal, and post-randomization after either full withdrawal or failed withdrawal. No induction therapy was given to the subjects, and standard immunosuppression was administered until randomization at 12-24 months post-transplant. Donor-reactive T cell clones were identified by TCRbeta sequencing after a pre-transplant mixed lymphocyte reaction and then tracked in post-transplant blood. What the authors observed across the whole study: Once repertoire turnover was taken into account, donor-reactive detection showed a significant reduction for CD4 in 7 of 8 subjects and for CD8 in 8 of 8. Donor-reactive sequences decreased more than third party-reactive sequences, which suggests partial antigen-specific deletion that was not related to withdrawal success. A significant post-transplant decrease in circulating donor-reactive CD4 TCRbeta sequences was observed in 5 of 8 subjects, irrespective of tolerance or HCV status. Because no allograft tissue specimens were available, donor-reactive T cells may have migrated into the graft instead of being deleted. Because of small, heterogeneous patient numbers and non-standardized post-transplant time points, the conclusions were only preliminary. Low numbers of available donor cells limited the measurable donor-reactive repertoire in a couple of subjects.

Using immunoSEQ, frozen genomic DNA was subjected to high-throughput TCRbeta CDR3 sequencing, a process that included PCR amplification, mapping, bias correction and internal controls. The original pipeline was this. Productive rearrangements were kept, and unique TCRbeta sequences were defined by CDR3 nucleotide sequence plus V and J gene. A sequence counted as donor-reactive only if the sequence showed at least 5-fold expansion in CFSE-low cells compared with unstimulated pre-transplant cells and had a frequency of at least 0.01%. Per-subject minimum frequency thresholds, based on the lowest-template unstimulated sample, ensured at least 90% detection power. Repertoire turnover was measured by Jensen-Shannon divergence between the top 1000 TCRbeta sequences post- and pre-transplant. Changes in detection of donor-reactive sequences were tested with two-sided Fisher's exact tests. TCRdb took over this immuneACCESS table, retaining in-frame rearrangements with V and J assigned. Such tables are incomplete; in checked studies, under half of the missing clones stem from an unresolved V gene, and the remainder is unexplained. The V and J calls and clone size were taken over from that table, and D and trimming were inferred from the DNA. This sample holds around 15,000 clones; about nine tenths were observed only once. Of the sample, just under 50% is held by the ten largest clones.

The sample's time point label, in plain terms: pre-transplant. Thawed unstimulated PBMCs were stained for CD3, CD4 and CD8 and FACS-sorted into CD3+CD4+ and CD3+CD8+ populations. All 8 studied subjects were randomized to immunosuppression withdrawal. Genomic DNA was isolated with the Qiagen DNeasy Blood and Tissue Kit. The germline V gene (reference sequence) provides CDR1 PRHDT and CDR2 FYEKMQ. Clipping removes 3 bases from V and 4 bases from J, with 3 as the unmatched junction base count. Reading from cysteine to phenylalanine, the CDR3 counts 15 amino acids. The CDR3 DNA has 45 bases and is translated from base 1. A note on this clone: Its target antigen remains unknown. Nothing much larger sits one base from this clone, and base qualities are not available.

The rearranged chain carries TRBV13 and TRBJ2-2; 9 central bases correspond to TRBD2. This specimen was CD8+ T cells from blood, taken before liver transplant. The sequence was obtained from a human donor who received a liver transplant. The sequence in DNA is TGTGCCAGCAGCTTGACTAGCGGAACCACCGGGGAGCTGTTTTTT. Protein translation: CASSLTSGTTGELFF.